The source of this TCR beta chain is a study of T-cell reconstitution after alpha-beta-depleted transplantation in children (dated by TCRdb to 2016 to 2017). For context, the study as a whole: Using TCR repertoire profiling, the study followed T-cell immune reconstitution in a quantitative way in children after TCRalphabeta/CD19-depleted allogeneic hematopoietic cell transplantation. What the study reported, not specific to this receptor: The apparently early alphabetaT-cell count recovery about two months after transplant was reportedly dependent on only several hundred rapidly expanded clones derived from non-depleted graft cells. Over the following months the frequencies of hyperexpanded clones went down, and after one year T-cell counts and TCRbeta diversity were mostly credited to newly produced T cells. In some patients, the high TCRbeta diversity seen at day 60 was put down to recipient T cells and intrathymic progenitors that had survived conditioning.

The CDR3 sequence holds 16 residues, the cysteine and phenylalanine included. The only DNA kept is the CDR3, 48 bases in frame from the first base. Relative to germline, V is 5 bases shorter and J is 0 bases shorter, with 14 bases between their ends. Interpreted using the paper, the treatment or condition label stands for: allogeneic hematopoietic cell transplantation with graft depleted of TCRalphabeta T cells and CD19 B cells. The transplant recipients were children given TCRalphabeta/CD19-depleted allogeneic hematopoietic cell grafts. This clonotype was seen many times. Its antigen remains unidentified. No base-level quality is on record; no much larger clone is a single base apart. The library came from PCR. Sequencing was performed on an Illumina HiSeq 2500. TCR libraries were prepared with molecular barcoding, using unique molecular identifiers to normalize TCRbeta repertoire quantification. TCRdb reanalyzed the raw reads on its own, using fastp at Q25 for trimming and MiXCR for clone calling, and kept in-frame beta chains. Merged by CDR3 protein, the rows form single entries marked with the most common genes and DNA. The sample includes around 180,000 distinct CDR3 sequences, with 11% observed a single time. The top ten hold about 12% of the sample.

The receptor was derived from a boy aged 2 to 10 with acute myeloid leukemia, due to receive a stem cell transplant. The rearranged chain carries TRBV12-3 or TRBV12-4 and TRBJ2-4; TRBD1 might be the D gene, on 6 matching bases. The sequences come from PBMCs, collected before TCRalphabeta/CD19-depleted stem cell transplant. The CDR3 in this case is CASSPVGRGAKNIQYF. The nucleotide sequence reads TGTGCCAGCAGTCCCGTGGGCAGGGGAGCCAAAAACATTCAGTACTTC.